This T cell receptor beta chain was documented in a study of lymphopenia after photon versus proton radiotherapy. Trimming cost V 0 bases and J 6 bases; bases outside gene matches: 8. The CDR3 has 17 amino acids. Germline V gene sequence: CDR1 ENHRY, CDR2 SYGVKD. Method: immunoSEQ multiplex PCR; TCRdb's copy keeps in-frame clones and lacks some. The sample consists of about 45,000 clones, about 85% of them appearing once. Overall study findings and caveats: Post-nadir diversity loss with photons came from oligoclonal expansion, particularly CD8+ Temra cells. In patients who died, overall survival fell as post-nadir TCR diversity dropped more.

Note on this clone: Its antigen is not identified.

This chain connects TRBV10-3 to TRBJ2-1; 10 bases match TRBD1. The source is a man in his forties with gastric cancer. The starting material was peripheral blood, obtained from a patient treated with photon-based radiotherapy. The CDR3 region is CAISESGGDRGSNEQFF. The CDR3 DNA reads TGTGCCATCAGTGAGTCGGGAGGGGACAGGGGATCCAATGAGCAGTTCTTC.